The 11 T cell receptor beta chains below come from one sample, sequenced in a study of cytomegalovirus exposure and HLA in healthy donors. Vbeta (60) and Jbeta (13) primers were used in the PCR. Assay: immunoSEQ multiplex PCR; the TCRdb copy retains only in-frame clones and omits some. In the table there are around 120,000 clones, around 78% of which are singletons. Sequencing input: PBMCs. The source is a woman aged 25 to 45 in good health and CMV-seropositive.

Here the CDR3 reads CASSSDSREGYEQYF. The CDR3 nucleotides are TGTGCCAGCAGCTCGGACAGCCGGGAGGGCTACGAGCAGTACTTC. The V and J genes are TRBV11-2 and TRBJ2-7, with 8 bases aligning to TRBD2. This CDR3 region has 15 residues. With V trimmed by 4 bases and J by 3 bases, 8 bases remained unmatched. The germline V gene encodes CDR1 SGHAT and CDR2 FQNNGV.

The V call is TRBV7-2, the J call TRBJ2-1, with 8 bases aligning to TRBD2. CDR3 length: 13 residues. With V trimmed by 5 bases and J by 9 bases, 6 bases remained unmatched. Germline V lookup: CDR1 SGHTA, CDR2 FQGNSA. CDR3 sequence (DNA): TGTGCCAGCAGCCAGCGTCGGGGGGGTGAGCAGTTCTTC. It yields the protein CASSQRRGGEQFF.

A remark on this clone: At one of its ends the junction is not consistent with the germline gene, which may arise from a read error. The chain recombines TRBV7-9 with TRBJ2-7; TRBD2 is a possible D gene (6 bases). The CDR3 is made up of 17 amino acids. Germline values: CDR1 SEHNR, CDR2 FQNEAQ (reference sequence). CDR3 residues: CSSSLIWGTGAISEQYF. In DNA form, the CDR3 reads TGTTCCAGCAGCTTAATATGGGGGACTGGGGCCATTAGCGAGCAGTACTTC.

The chain is built from TRBV29-1 and TRBJ2-7, with 9 bases matching TRBD1. The CDR3 length is 12 residues. Germline-derived CDR1 and CDR2 are SQVTM and ANQGSEA. V was pared by 7 bases and J by 4 bases, with 5 bases of the junction left unmatched. CDR3 coding DNA: TGCAGCGGAGAGACAGGGGGATACGAGCAGTACTTC. Amino acids: CSGETGGYEQYF.

CDR3 sequence reads: CASSHSRNTEAFF. CDR3 bases: TGTGCCAGCAGCCATAGCCGTAACACTGAAGCTTTCTTT. The chain is built from TRBV14 and TRBJ1-1; D is unclear. This CDR3 has 13 amino acids. V was clipped by 3 bases and J by 2 bases, with 7 bases between them. CDR1 and CDR2 from the germline V gene are SGHDN and FVKESK.

The CDR3 sequence is CASSQGTGRANEKLFF. In nucleotides, the CDR3 is TGCGCCAGCAGCCAAGGCACAGGGCGAGCTAATGAAAAACTGTTTTTT. The chain employs TRBV4-3 and TRBJ1-4; TRBD1 is a possible D gene (6 bases). V lost 1 base, J lost 3 bases, and 12 bases lay in between. CDR3 size: 16 residues. Germline CDR1 and CDR2: LGHNA and YSLEER.

V and J are TRBV7-9 and TRBJ2-1, with D tentatively TRBD1 (5 bases). The germline V and J ends were trimmed by 5 bases and 5 bases, with 10 bases remaining between them. The germline V gene has CDR1 SEHNR and CDR2 FQNEAQ (reference sequence). This CDR3 region has 13 residues. The CDR3 is CASSQKTDNEQFF. The DNA for the CDR3 is TGTGCCAGCAGCCAAAAGACAGACAATGAGCAGTTCTTC. Together with reference TRBV7-9 and TRBJ2-1, the CDR3 gives the full variable domain: DTGVSQNPRHKITKRGQNVTFRCDPISEHNRLYWYRQTLGQGPEFLTYFQNEAQLEKSRLLSDRFSAERPKGSFSTLEIQRTEQGDSAMYLCASSQKTDNEQFFGPGTRLTVL.

The genes are TRBV4-3 and TRBJ2-3; 11 bases agree with TRBD2. V gave up 4 bases and J gave up 3 bases; unmatched junction bases: 3. This CDR3 is 15 amino acids long. Germline V gives CDR1 LGHNA, CDR2 YSLEER. The DNA of the CDR3 is TGCGCCAGCAGCCCCAGGACTAGCGGGACAGATACGCAGTATTTT. Its protein is CASSPRTSGTDTQYF.

The CDR3 coding sequence is TGTGCCAGCAGCTTAGAACACGGGGGAGCCTACGAGCAGTACTTC. Amino acid sequence: CASSLEHGGAYEQYF. The rearrangement links TRBV5-4 to TRBJ2-7, with D perhaps TRBD2 (6 bases). Germline V gives CDR1 SGHNT, CDR2 YYREEE (reference sequence). The CDR3 is made up of 15 amino acids. V lost 2 bases and J 2 bases, leaving 14 bases between the germline ends.

This chain joins TRBV5-8 and TRBJ1-4; no definite D call. The CDR3 length is 15 residues. The V and J ends lost 2 bases and 4 bases respectively, with 12 bases between them. Germline CDR1 is SGHTS and CDR2 is YDEGEE. CDR3 bases: TGTGCCAGCAGCTTAACCGGGGAAGATAATGAAAAACTGTTTTTT. Translation: CASSLTGEDNEKLFF.

The CDR3 here is CASSLTGGGGYTF. In DNA form, the CDR3 reads TGTGCCAGCAGCTTGACAGGGGGTGGGGGCTACACCTTC. The chain joins TRBV7-3 to TRBJ1-2, with 9 bases identical to TRBD1. Germline-derived CDR1 and CDR2 are SGHTA and FQGTGA. With 3 bases clipped from V and 8 bases from J, the junction kept 4 bases outside the gene matches. The CDR3 sequence is 13 residues long.